This T cell receptor beta chain was profiled in a study of cytomegalovirus exposure and HLA in healthy donors. Study context: Earlier findings included 90 million to 120 million unique TCR beta sequences obtained from about 179 million T cells.

On this clone: Its matching antigen is unknown.

With 60 Vbeta and 13 Jbeta primers, the PCR was carried out. Clones were sequenced by immunoSEQ multiplex PCR, and TCRdb holds only the in-frame ones, with some missing. This sample has almost 200,000 clones, with 75% to 85% found just once. V shed 5 bases and J shed 5 bases, with 9 bases lying between them. The CDR3 contains 12 residues. Germline-derived CDR1 and CDR2 are MGHRA and YSYEKL. Study results and caveats: Later work associated fewer than 20,000 TCR beta sequences with HLA alleles at 0.05 false discovery rate.

The clonotype comes from a male donor in good health and CMV-seropositive. This chain uses TRBV4-1 with TRBJ2-5; D perhaps matches TRBD1 (6 bases). The sample comprised PBMCs. CDR3 in amino acids: CASSDTGETQYF. The CDR3 DNA follows: TGCGCCAGCAGCGATACAGGGGAGACCCAGTACTTC.